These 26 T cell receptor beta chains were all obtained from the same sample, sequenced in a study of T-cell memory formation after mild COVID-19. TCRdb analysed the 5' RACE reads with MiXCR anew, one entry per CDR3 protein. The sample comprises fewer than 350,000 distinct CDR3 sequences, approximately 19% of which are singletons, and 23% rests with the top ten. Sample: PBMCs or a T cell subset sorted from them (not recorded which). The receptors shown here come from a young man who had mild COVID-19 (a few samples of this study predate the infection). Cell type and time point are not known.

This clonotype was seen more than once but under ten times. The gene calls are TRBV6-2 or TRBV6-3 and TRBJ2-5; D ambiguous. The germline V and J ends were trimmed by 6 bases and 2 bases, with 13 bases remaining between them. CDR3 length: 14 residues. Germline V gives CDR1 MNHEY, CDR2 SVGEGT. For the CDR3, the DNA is TGTGCCAGCAGAAACGGCGGAACACAAGAGACCCAGTACTTC. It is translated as CASRNGGTQETQYF.

The chain's CDR3 is CASSPPLGIVTGELFF. CDR3 bases: TGCGCCAGCAGCCCACCGTTAGGGATTGTGACCGGGGAGCTGTTTTTT. The chain recombines TRBV4-1 with TRBJ2-2; no reliable D call. The CDR3 consists of 16 residues. CDR1 and CDR2 from the germline V gene are MGHRA and YSYEKL. The V gene lost 4 bases and the J gene lost 5 bases, with 17 bases spanning the gap.

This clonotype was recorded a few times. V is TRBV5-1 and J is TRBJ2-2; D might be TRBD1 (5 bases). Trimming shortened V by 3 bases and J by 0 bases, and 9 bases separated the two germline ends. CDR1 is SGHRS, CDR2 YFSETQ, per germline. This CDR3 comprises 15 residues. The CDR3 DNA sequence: TGCGCCAGCAGCTCATGGGGCGCGAACACCGGGGAGCTGTTTTTT. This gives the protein CASSSWGANTGELFF.

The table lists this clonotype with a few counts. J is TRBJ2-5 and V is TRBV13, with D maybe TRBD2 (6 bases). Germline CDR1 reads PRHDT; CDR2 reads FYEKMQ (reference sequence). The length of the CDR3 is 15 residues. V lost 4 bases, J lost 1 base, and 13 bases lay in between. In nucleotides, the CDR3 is TGTGCCAGCAGCTCCTACTTTAGCGGCCAAGAGACCCAGTACTTC. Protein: CASSSYFSGQETQYF.

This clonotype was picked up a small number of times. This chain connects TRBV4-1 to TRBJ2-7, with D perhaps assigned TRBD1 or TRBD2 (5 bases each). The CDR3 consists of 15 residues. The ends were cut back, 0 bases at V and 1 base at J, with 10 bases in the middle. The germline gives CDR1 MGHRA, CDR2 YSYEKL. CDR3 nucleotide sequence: TGCGCCAGCAGCCAAGATCGAGGGGTTTCCTACGAGCAGTACTTC. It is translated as CASSQDRGVSYEQYF.

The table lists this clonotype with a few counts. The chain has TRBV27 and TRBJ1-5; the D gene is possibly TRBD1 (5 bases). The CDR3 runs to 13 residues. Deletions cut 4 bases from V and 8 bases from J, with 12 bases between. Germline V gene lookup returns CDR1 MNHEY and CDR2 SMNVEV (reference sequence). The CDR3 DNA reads TGTGCCAGCAGTTACAGGATTCCCGAGCCCCAGCATTTT. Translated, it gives CASSYRIPEPQHF.

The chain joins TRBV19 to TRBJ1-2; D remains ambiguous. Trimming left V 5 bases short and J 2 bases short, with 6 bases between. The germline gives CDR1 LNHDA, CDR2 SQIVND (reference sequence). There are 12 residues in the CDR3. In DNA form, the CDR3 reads TGTGCCAGTAGTGTCCAGAACTATGGCTACACCTTC. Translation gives CASSVQNYGYTF.

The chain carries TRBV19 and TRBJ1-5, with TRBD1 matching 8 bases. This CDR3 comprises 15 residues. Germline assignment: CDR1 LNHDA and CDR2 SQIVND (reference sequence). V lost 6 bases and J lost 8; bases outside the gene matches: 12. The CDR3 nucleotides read TGTGCCAGTAGACCCGGGACAGGCGCTCCAGAGCCCCAGCATTTT. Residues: CASRPGTGAPEPQHF.

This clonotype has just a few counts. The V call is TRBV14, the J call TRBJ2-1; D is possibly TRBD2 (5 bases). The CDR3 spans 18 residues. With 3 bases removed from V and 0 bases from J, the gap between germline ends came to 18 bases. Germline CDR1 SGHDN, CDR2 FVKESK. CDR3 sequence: CASSHLNGPSSSYNEQFF. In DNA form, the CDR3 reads TGTGCCAGCAGCCACCTTAATGGGCCTAGCAGCTCCTACAATGAGCAGTTCTTC.

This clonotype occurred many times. CDR3 bases: TGTGCCAGCAGCCGGACTAGCGGGGAGGGGCATGAGCAGTTCTTC. This sequence encodes CASSRTSGEGHEQFF. This sequence joins TRBV6-4 and TRBJ2-1; 12 bases are a match to TRBD2. This CDR3 is 15 amino acids long. CDR1 and CDR2 from the germline V gene are MRHNA and SNTAGT. V lost 6 bases, J lost 8 bases, and 8 bases stayed unmatched.

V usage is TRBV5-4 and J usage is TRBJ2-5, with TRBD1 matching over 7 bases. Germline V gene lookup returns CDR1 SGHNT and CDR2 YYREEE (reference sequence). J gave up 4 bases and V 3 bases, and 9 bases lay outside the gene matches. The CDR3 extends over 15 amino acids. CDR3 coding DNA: TGTGCCAGCAGCTCCCCCGGGACAGTATCAGAGACCCAGTACTTC. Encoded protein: CASSSPGTVSETQYF.

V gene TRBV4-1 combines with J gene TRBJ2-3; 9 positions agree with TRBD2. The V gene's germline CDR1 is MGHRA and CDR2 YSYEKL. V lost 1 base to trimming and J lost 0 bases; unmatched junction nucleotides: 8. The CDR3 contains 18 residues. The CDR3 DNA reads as TGCGCCAGCAGCCAAGGACGCGGGGGGGCGCTGAGCACAGATACGCAGTATTTT. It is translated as CASSQGRGGALSTDTQYF.

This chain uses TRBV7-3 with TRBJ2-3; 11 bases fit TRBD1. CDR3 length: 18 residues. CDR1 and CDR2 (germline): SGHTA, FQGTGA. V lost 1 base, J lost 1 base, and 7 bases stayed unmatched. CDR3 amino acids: CASSLSGTGGGGTDTQYF. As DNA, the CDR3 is TGTGCCAGCAGCTTAAGCGGGACAGGGGGAGGTGGCACAGATACGCAGTATTTT.

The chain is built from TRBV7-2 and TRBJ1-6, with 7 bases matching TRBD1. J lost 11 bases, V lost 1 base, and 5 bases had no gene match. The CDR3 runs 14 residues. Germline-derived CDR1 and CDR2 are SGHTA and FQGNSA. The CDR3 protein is CASSLEYTGAPLHF. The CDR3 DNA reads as TGTGCCAGCAGCTTAGAGTATACAGGGGCACCCCTCCACTTT.

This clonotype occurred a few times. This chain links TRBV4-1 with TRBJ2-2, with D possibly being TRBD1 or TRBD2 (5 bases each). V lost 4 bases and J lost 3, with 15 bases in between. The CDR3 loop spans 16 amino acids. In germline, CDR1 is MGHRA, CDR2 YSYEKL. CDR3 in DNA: TGCGCCAGCAGCCCCCGAGGGGTACGGGACACCGGGGAGCTGTTTTTT. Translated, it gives CASSPRGVRDTGELFF.

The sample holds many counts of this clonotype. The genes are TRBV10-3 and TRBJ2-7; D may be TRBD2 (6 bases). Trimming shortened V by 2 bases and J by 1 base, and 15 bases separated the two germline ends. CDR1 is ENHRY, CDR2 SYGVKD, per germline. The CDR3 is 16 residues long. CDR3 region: CAISEGGGDTSYEQYV. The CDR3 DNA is TGTGCCATCAGTGAGGGGGGAGGAGATACGTCCTACGAGCAGTACGTC.

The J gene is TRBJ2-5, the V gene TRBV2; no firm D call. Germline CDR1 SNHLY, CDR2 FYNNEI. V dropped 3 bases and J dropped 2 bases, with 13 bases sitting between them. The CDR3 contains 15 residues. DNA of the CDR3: TGTGCCAGCAGTGAGCAGGACGGATCGCAAGAGACCCAGTACTTC. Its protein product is CASSEQDGSQETQYF.

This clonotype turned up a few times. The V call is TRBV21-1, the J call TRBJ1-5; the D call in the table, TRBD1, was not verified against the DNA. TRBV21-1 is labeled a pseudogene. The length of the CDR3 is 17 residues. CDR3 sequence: CASSKVSEGRENQPQHF. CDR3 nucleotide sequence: TGTGCCAGCAGCAAAGTTTCCGAGGGAAGGGAAAATCAGCCCCAGCATTTT.

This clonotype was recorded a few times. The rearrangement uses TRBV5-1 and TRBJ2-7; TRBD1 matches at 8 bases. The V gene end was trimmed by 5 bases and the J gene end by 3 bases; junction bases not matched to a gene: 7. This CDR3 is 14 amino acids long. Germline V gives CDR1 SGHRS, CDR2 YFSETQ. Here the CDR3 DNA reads TGCGCCAGCAGTCTCGGGGGACAGGACTACGAGCAGTACGTC. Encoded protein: CASSLGGQDYEQYV.

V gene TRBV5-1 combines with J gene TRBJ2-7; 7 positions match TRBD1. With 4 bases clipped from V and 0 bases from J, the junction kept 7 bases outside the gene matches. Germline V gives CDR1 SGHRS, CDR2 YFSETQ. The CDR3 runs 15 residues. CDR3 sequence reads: CASSPTGTVSYEQYF. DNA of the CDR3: TGCGCCAGCAGCCCGACGGGGACAGTCTCCTACGAGCAGTACTTC.

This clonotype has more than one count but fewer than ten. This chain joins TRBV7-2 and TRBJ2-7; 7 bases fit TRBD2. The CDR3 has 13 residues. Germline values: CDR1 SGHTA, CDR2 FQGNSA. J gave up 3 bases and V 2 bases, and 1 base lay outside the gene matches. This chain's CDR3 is CASSLRGDYEQYV. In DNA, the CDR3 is TGTGCCAGCAGCTTACGGGGGGACTACGAGCAGTACGTC.

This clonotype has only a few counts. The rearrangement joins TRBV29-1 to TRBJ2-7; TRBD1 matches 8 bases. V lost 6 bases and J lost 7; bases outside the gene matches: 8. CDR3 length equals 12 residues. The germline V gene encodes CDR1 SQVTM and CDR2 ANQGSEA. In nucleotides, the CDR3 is TGCAGCGTCTTGGACAGGGTGAATGAGCAGTACTTC. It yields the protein CSVLDRVNEQYF.

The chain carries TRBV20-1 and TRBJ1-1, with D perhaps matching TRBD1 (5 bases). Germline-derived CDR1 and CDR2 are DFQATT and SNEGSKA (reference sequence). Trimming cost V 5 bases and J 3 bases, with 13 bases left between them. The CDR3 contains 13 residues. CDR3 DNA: TGCAGTGCTCCCGGGACGGGGGACACTGAAGCTTTCTTT. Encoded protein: CSAPGTGDTEAFF.

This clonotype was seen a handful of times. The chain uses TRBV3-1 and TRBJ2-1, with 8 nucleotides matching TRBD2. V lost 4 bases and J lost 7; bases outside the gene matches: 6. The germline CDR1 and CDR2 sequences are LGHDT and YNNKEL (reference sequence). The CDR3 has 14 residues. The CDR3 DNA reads TGTGCCAGCAGCCCGCGACTAGCGTCGAATGAGCAGTTCTTC. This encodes CASSPRLASNEQFF.

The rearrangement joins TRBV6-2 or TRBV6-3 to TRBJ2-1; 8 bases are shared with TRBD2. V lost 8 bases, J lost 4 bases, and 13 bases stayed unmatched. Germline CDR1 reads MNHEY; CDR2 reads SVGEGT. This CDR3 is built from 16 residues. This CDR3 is CASYRWGGGTYNEQFF. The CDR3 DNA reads TGTGCCAGCTACCGGTGGGGCGGGGGGACTTACAATGAGCAGTTCTTC.

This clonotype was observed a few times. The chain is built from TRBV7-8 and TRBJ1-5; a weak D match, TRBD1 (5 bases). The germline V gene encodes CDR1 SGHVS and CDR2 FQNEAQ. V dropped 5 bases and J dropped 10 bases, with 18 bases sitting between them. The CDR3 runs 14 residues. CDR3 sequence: CASSDTGTAVPQHF. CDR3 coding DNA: TGTGCCAGCAGCGATACCGGGACCGCCGTACCCCAGCATTTT. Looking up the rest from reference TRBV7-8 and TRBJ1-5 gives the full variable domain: GAGVSQSPRYKVAKRGQDVALRCDPISGHVSLFWYQQALGQGPEFLTYFQNEAQLDKSGLPSDRFFAERPEGSVSTLKIQRTQQEDSAVYLCASSDTGTAVPQHFGDGTRLSIL.